This T cell receptor (beta chain) stems from a study of radiotherapy plus CTLA-4 blockade in lung cancer. Study at large: An objective response was seen in 15% to 20% of patients, and disease control in about 30%.

Germline values: CDR1 SGHDT, CDR2 YYEEEE. V was clipped by 0 bases and J by 3 bases; unmatched bases: 9. There are 17 residues in the CDR3. TCRdb keeps only in-frame clones here, not all; method: immunoSEQ multiplex PCR. This table holds 35,000 to 45,000 clones, 65% to 75% found once. Sequencing used peripheral blood, obtained from a patient treated with radiotherapy plus ipilimumab. This TCR came from a human donor with non-small cell lung cancer who had a partial response to radiotherapy plus ipilimumab. The chain employs TRBV5-6 and TRBJ2-3; the match to TRBD1 covers 8 bases. The CDR3 sequence: CASSLDARTGNTDTQYF. The CDR3 region has the DNA TGTGCCAGCAGCTTGGATGCCAGGACAGGGAATACAGATACGCAGTATTTT.